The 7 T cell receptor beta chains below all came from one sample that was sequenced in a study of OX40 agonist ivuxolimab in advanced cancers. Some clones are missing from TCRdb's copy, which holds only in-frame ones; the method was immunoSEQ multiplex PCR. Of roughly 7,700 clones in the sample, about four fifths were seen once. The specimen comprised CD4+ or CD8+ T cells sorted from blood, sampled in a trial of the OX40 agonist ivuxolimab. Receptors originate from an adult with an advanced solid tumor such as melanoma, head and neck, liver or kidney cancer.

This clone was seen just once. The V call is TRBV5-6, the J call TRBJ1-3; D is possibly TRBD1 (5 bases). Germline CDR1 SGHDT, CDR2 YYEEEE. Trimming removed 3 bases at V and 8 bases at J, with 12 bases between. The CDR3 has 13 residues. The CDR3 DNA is TGTGCCAGCAGCTCAGGGAAGCAAGACACCATATATTTT. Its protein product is CASSSGKQDTIYF.

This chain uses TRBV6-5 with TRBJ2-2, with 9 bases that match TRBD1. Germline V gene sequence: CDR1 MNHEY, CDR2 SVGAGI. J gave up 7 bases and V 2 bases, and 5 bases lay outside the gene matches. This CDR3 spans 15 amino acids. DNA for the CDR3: TGTGCCAGCAGTTACCCGGGACAGGGATTCGGGGAGCTGTTTTTT. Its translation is CASSYPGQGFGELFF.

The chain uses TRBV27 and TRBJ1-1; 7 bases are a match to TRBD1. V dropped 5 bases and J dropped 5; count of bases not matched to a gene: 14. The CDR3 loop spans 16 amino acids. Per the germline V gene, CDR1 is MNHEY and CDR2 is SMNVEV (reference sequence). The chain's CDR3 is CASSPIRGAGGTEAFF. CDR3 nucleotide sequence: TGTGCCAGCAGTCCGATCAGGGGGGCGGGAGGGACTGAAGCTTTCTTT.

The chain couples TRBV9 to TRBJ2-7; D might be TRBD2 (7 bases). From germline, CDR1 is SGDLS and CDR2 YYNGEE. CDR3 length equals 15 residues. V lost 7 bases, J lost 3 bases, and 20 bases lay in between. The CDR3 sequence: CASSTGGGRNYEQYF. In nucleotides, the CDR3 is TGTGCCAGCTCGACGGGGGGCGGGAGAAACTACGAGCAGTACTTC.

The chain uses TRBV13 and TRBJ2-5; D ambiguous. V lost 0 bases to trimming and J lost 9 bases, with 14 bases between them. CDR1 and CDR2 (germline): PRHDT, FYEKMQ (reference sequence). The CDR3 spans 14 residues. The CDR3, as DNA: TGTGCCAGCAGCTTAGGCGGCCGCCTGGGGTCCCAGTACTTC. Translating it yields CASSLGGRLGSQYF.

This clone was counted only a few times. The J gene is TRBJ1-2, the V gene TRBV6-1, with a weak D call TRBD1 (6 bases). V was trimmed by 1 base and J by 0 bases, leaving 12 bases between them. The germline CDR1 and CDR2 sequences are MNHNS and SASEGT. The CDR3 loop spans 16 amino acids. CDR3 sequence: CASSEVPTGSNYGYTF. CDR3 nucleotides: TGTGCCAGCAGTGAAGTTCCGACAGGATCTAACTATGGCTACACCTTC.

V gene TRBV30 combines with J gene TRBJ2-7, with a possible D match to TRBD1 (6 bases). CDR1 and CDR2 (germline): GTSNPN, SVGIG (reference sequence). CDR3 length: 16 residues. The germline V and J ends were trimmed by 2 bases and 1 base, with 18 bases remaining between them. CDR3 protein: CAWSPMVGTRSYEQYF. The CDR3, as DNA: TGTGCCTGGAGTCCCATGGTGGGGACACGGTCCTACGAGCAGTACTTC.